This T cell receptor (beta chain) was sequenced during a study of regulatory T cells in long-lasting Graves disease. Study-wide points: The study found TRBV28, TRBJ1-2 and TRBJ2-5 favored in persistent disease.

Both iRepertoire HTBI primers and Arm-PCR of CDR3 regions were used to build the TCR beta libraries. Via MiXCR, TCRdb re-called the multiplex PCR reads, giving one row per CDR3 protein. The sample lists about 400,000 distinct CDR3 sequences, around 15% seen once, with around 20% in the top ten. Time point indicated: newly diagnosed GD, antithyroid drugs for less than 3 months. PBMCs were the source of the RNA used for TCR sequencing. This clonotype was observed at least ten times. Its antigen is currently unknown. Germline V gene sequence: CDR1 MNHNS, CDR2 SASEGT. The CDR3 is 14 amino acids. V dropped 5 bases and J dropped 7; count of bases not matched to a gene: 8. The sample was also linked to a second study, of T cells in Graves' hyperthyroidism and ophthalmopathy. That paper states: Blood also showed most of the thyroid clonotypes that were expanded above 0.001.

The sequence was collected from a woman aged 18-29 years with Graves disease. The sequences come from peripheral blood mononuclear cells (PBMCs), collected at new diagnosis, from a patient treated with antithyroid drugs. V is TRBV6-1 and J is TRBJ1-1; TRBD1 aligns across 9 bases. The CDR3 DNA follows: TGTGCCAGCAGTCGGGACAGGGTAGTGGGTGAAGCTTTCTTT. It is translated as CASSRDRVVGEAFF.